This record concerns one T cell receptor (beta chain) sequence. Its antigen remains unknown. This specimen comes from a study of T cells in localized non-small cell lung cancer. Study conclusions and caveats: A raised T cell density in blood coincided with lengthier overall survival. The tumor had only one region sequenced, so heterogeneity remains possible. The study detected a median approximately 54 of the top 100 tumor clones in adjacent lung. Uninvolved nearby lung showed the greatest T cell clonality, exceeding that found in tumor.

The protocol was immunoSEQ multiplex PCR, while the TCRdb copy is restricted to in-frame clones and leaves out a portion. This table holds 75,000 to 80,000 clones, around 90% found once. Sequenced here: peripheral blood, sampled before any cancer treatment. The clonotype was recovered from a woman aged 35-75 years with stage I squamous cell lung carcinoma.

The CDR3 DNA reads as TGCAGCGTAAACAGGGGGAACTATGGCTACACCTTC. This translates into CSVNRGNYGYTF. The chain joins TRBV29-1 to TRBJ1-2, with 8 bases fitting TRBD1. J was trimmed by 2 bases and V by 6 bases; bases with no gene match: 2. CDR3 size: 12 residues. Looked up from germline, CDR1 is SQVTM and CDR2 is ANQGSEA.